These 2 T cell receptor beta chains share one sample of origin, sequenced in a study of Graves' ophthalmopathy and Graves' hyperthyroidism. Scientists amplified the TCR beta CDR3 regions from RNA transcripts. First-round RT-PCR used HTBI primers; second-round multiplex PCR followed. In TCRdb, the multiplex PCR reads were re-called with MiXCR into one record per CDR3 protein. The sample lists 900,000 to 1,200,000 distinct CDR3 sequences; 36% were seen once. Sequenced input: peripheral blood or thyroid tissue (not recorded which). The receptor source for this set is an adult man with Graves' hyperthyroidism.

Regarding this clonotype: Compared with germline, one end of the junction differs, possibly owing to a read error. J is TRBJ1-2 and V is TRBV5-1, with a possible D match to TRBD1 (5 bases). The CDR3 contains 13 residues. Germline V gene data show CDR1 as SGHRS and CDR2 as YFSETQ. The CDR3 here is CASSPGHDYSYTF. CDR3 coding DNA: TGCGCCAGCAGCCCAGGACATGACTATAGCTACACCTTC. Looking up the rest from reference TRBV5-1 and TRBJ1-2 gives the full variable domain: KAGVTQTPRYLIKTRGQQVTLSCSPISGHRSVSWYQQTPGQGLQFLFEYFSETQRNKGNFPGRFSGRQFSNSRSEMNVSTLELGDSALYLCASSPGHDYSYTFGSGTRLTVV.

This clonotype was seen only a few times. This chain connects TRBV4-3 to TRBJ1-2; perhaps TRBD1 as D (6 bases). The CDR3 spans 17 residues. Germline loops: CDR1 LGHNA, CDR2 YSLEER. V shed 4 bases and J shed 6 bases, with 24 bases lying between them. The DNA of the CDR3 is TGCGCCAGCAGCCTAGTGCGGGGGCCTCTGAGCGGTGATGGCTACACCTTC. Protein sequence: CASSLVRGPLSGDGYTF.